This TCR beta chain appears in the sequencing data of a study of OX40 agonist ivuxolimab in advanced cancers. Profiling relied on immunoSEQ multiplex PCR, and the TCRdb table lists in-frame clones only, not all of them. The sample records roughly 11,000 clones, around 80% being singletons. The sample in question was CD4+ or CD8+ T cells sorted from blood, obtained in a trial of the OX40 agonist ivuxolimab. This TCR was recovered from an adult with an advanced solid tumor such as melanoma, head and neck, liver or kidney cancer.

Written as DNA, the CDR3 is TGTGCCAGCAACGATGGGGGCGGGGCGGAGACCCAGTACTTC. It encodes CASNDGGGAETQYF. The chain links TRBV9 to TRBJ2-5; D could derive from TRBD1 or TRBD2 (6 bases each). The germline V and J ends were trimmed by 6 bases and 5 bases, with 17 bases remaining between them. The CDR3 loop spans 14 amino acids. CDR1 is SGDLS, CDR2 YYNGEE, per germline.